This TCR beta chain came from a study of STAT3 mutations in large granular lymphocyte leukemia. General study results and limits: All newly emerging clones after therapy were STAT3 wild type. Samples missed the first appearance of the clone. In T-cell large granular lymphocyte leukemia, about half of patients showed multiple immunodominant subclonotypes.

Turning to this clone: Its matching antigen is unknown.

The V end was cut by 7 bases, the J end by 2 bases, with 27 bases between. The CDR3 sequence is 18 residues long. Germline V gene data show CDR1 as MDHEN and CDR2 as SYDVKM. Each sample's TCRbeta library yielded on average around 42,000 productive templates. The data were produced by immunoSEQ multiplex PCR, yet TCRdb's version contains in-frame clones alone and is incomplete. The data contain roughly 10,000 clones, 80% to 95% of them seen just once; the ten biggest clones take up 60% to 70%. The source is a man in his 60s with T-cell large granular lymphocyte leukemia. Some clones in this sample may be carry-over from other donors' samples. Sequenced sample: peripheral blood mononuclear cells. V and J are TRBV28 and TRBJ2-7, with D perhaps matching TRBD1 (6 bases). CDR3 residues: CASTYIPRHPGDPYEQYF. Here the CDR3 DNA reads TGTGCCAGCACCTATATCCCTCGGCACCCAGGGGATCCCTACGAGCAGTACTTC.